This T cell receptor (beta chain) is from a study of T cells in Graves' hyperthyroidism and ophthalmopathy. Findings of the study overall: In blood, most of the thyroid clonotypes expanded above 0.001 were also present. A 13 V-J signature model discriminated ophthalmopathy versus stable hyperthyroidism.

RNA transcripts were the template for amplifying TCR beta CDR3 regions. The HTBI primer set was used in a first-round RT-PCR of the TCR CDR3. TCRdb ran MiXCR on the multiplex PCR reads and lists one entry per CDR3 protein. The table lists about 520,000 distinct CDR3 sequences, 24% of them singletons. V dropped 0 bases and J dropped 5 bases, with 13 bases sitting between them. CDR1 and CDR2 from the germline V gene are SQVTM and ANQGSEA. The length of the CDR3 is 14 residues. This clonotype was observed at least ten times. Its antigen remains unknown. The TCR originated in a young woman with Graves' ophthalmopathy. Source material: blood. The chain uses TRBV29-1 and TRBJ1-1; weak D call: TRBD1 (5 bases). The DNA for the CDR3 is TGCAGCGTTGAAGATTCGGGACCTTCTACTGAAGCTTTCTTT. The encoded protein is CSVEDSGPSTEAFF. The full variable domain, in which reference TRBV29-1 and TRBJ1-1 provide the parts outside the CDR3, is SAVISQKPSRDICQRGTSLTIQCQVDSQVTMMFWYRQQPGQSLTLIATANQGSEATYESGFVIDKFPISRPNLTFSTLTVSNMSPEDSSIYLCSVEDSGPSTEAFFGQGTRLTVV.